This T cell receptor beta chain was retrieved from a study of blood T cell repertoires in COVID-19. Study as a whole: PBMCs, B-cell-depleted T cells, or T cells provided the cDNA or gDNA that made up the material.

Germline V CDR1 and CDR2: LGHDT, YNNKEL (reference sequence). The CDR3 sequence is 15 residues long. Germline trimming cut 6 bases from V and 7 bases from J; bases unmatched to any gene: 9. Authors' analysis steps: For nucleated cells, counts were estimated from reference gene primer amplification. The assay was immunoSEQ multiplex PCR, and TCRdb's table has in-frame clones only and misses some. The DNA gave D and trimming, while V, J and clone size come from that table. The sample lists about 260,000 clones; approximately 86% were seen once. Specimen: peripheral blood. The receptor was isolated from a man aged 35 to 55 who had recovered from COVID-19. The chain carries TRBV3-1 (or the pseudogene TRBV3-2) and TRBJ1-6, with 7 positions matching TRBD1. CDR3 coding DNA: TGTGCCAGCAGGCGGACAGGCCCTGAGAATTCACCCCTCCACTTT. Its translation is CASRRTGPENSPLHF.